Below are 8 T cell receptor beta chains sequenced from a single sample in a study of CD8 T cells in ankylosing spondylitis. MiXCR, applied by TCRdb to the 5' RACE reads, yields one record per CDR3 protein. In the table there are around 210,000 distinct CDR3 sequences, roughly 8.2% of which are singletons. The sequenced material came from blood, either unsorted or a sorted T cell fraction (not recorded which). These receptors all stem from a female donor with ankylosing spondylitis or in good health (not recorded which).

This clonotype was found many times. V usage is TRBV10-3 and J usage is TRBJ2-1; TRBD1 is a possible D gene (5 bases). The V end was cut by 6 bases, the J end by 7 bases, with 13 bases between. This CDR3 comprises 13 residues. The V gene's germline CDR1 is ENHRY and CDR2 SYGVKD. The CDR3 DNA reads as TGTGCCATCAGCAGGGTAGGAGTGAATGAGCAGTTCTTC. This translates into CAISRVGVNEQFF.

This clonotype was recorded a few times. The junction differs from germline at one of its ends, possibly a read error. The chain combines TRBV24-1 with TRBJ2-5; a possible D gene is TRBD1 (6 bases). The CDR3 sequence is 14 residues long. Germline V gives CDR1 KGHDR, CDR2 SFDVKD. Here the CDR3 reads CATSDQGSQETQYF. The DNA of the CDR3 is TGTGCTACCAGTGACCAGGGGTCACAAGAGACCCAGTACTTC.

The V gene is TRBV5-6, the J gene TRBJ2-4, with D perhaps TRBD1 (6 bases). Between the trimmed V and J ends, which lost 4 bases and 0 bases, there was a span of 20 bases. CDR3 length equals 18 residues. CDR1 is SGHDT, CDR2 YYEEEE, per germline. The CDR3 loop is CASSPPLVGTSAKNIQYF. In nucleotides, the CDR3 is TGTGCCAGCAGCCCCCCGTTGGTTGGGACATCAGCCAAAAACATTCAGTACTTC.

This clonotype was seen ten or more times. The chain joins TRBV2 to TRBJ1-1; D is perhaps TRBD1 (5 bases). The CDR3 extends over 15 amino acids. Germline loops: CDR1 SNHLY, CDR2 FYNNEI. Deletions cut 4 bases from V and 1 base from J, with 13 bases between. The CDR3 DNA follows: TGTGCCAGCAGTGCCCGGGGACTGCCGAACACTGAAGCTTTCTTT. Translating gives CASSARGLPNTEAFF.

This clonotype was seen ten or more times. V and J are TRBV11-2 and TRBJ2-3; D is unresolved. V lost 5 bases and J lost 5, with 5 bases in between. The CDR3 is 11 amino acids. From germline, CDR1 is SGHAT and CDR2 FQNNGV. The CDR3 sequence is CASSVKDTQYF. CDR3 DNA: TGTGCCAGCAGCGTGAAAGATACGCAGTATTTT.

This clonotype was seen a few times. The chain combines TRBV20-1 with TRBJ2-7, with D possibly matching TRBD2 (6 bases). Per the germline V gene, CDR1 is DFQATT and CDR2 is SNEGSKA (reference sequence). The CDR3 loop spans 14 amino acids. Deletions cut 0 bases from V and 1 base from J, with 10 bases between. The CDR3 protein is CSARDYGTSYEQYF. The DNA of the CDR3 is TGCAGTGCTAGAGATTACGGGACTTCCTACGAGCAGTACTTC.

The CDR3 DNA follows: TGTGCCAGCCAAGGGGCCTCCTACGAGCAGTACTTC. Protein sequence: CASQGASYEQYF. This chain joins TRBV11-2 and TRBJ2-7, with TRBD1 as a possible D gene (5 bases). The V end was cut by 8 bases, the J end by 0 bases, with 8 bases between. The CDR3 loop spans 12 amino acids. Per germline, CDR1 SGHAT and CDR2 FQNNGV.

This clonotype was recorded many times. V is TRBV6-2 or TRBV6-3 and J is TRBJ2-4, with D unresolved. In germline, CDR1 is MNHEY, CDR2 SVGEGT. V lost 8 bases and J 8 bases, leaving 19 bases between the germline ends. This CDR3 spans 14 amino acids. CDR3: CASSLHAMTYIQYF. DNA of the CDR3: TGTGCCAGCTCCCTCCATGCGATGACCTACATTCAGTACTTC.